This T cell receptor (beta chain) comes out of a study of CD8 T cells in ankylosing spondylitis (dated by TCRdb to 2016 to 2017). Broadly, across the study: To find TCR variants linked to disease, the study profiled T cell receptor beta repertoires in ankylosing spondylitis patients and healthy donors. The whole study cohort included 85 to 120 healthy donors and 25 ankylosing spondylitis patients. Samples of peripheral blood were taken, and for ankylosing spondylitis patients, synovial fluid was collected as well. Points the paper makes about the study in general: Some of the motif variants had been reported before in the synovial fluid and blood of reactive arthritis patients, a finding that suggests common disease-initiation mechanisms. The disease-linked clones had a CD8+ phenotype and were found at relatively low frequencies in peripheral blood. Significant enrichment of the disease-linked clones was reported in matched synovial fluid samples from ankylosing spondylitis patients. Blood from ankylosing spondylitis patients appeared to be characterized by a TCR beta motif composed of several highly homologous amino acid variants.

A word on this clonotype: Its antigen target is currently unknown. It has no much larger one-base neighbor in the sample; base qualities were not kept.

Instrument used: Illumina HiSeq 2500. Quantitative 5'-RACE with molecular barcodes was used to prepare TCR beta libraries. The paper's data handling went like this. A new computational method based on a probabilistic model of VDJ rearrangement was used to identify disease-linked TCR variants. The raw public reads went through TCRdb reprocessing: fastp at Q25, MiXCR clone calling, in-frame beta chains kept. Each record represents a unique CDR3 protein, reported with the most common genes and DNA among its rows. None of the V and J calls come from the authors' own analysis; TCRdb made them. For this sample the table gives a few hundred thousand distinct CDR3 sequences, of which around 20% were detected only once. 7.8% of the sample is taken by the ten largest. V lost 1 base and J lost 2 bases, and the count of bases not matched to a germline gene is 12. Measured from the cysteine to the phenylalanine, the CDR3 is 18 residues long. The read is trimmed to its CDR3 DNA, 54 bases read in frame from base 1. CDR1 and CDR2, per the germline V gene, are MNHNS and SASEGT.

The rearranged chain carries TRBV6-1 and TRBJ2-3; the junction holds 7 bases that match TRBD2. The sequence was obtained from a male donor with ankylosing spondylitis or in good health (not recorded which). The sequencing sample was made of blood, either unsorted or a sorted T cell fraction (not recorded which). At the DNA level, the sequence is TGTGCCAGCAGTGAAGTTCTGGTGGGAGGGTCTTTCACAGATACGCAGTATTTT. The encoded protein is CASSEVLVGGSFTDTQYF.